This entry concerns a single TCR beta chain. Its specificity is unknown. This record comes from a study of OX40 agonist ivuxolimab in advanced cancers. Study context: Partial responses were achieved by three patients, one with hepatocellular carcinoma and two with cutaneous melanoma.

Researchers took blood at baseline, on cycle 4 day 1, and on cycle 7 day 1. Assay used: immunoSEQ multiplex PCR; TCRdb lists only in-frame clones, some missing. Here the sample spans 65,000 to 80,000 clones, 70% to 90% being singletons. The ends were cut back, 10 bases at V and 6 bases at J, with 22 bases in the middle. CDR1 and CDR2 from the germline V gene are MNHEY and SMNVEV (reference sequence). The CDR3 runs 14 residues. Study-level points and caveats: Among patients with partial responses at 0.1-3.0 mg/kg, clonal expansion was among the lowest. Blood T cells, both CD4+ and CD8+, expanded clonally by week 6 at 0.1 to 3.0 mg/kg.

This chain links TRBV27 with TRBJ2-7; tentative D call: TRBD1 (6 bases). The sequenced sample was CD4+ or CD8+ T cells sorted from blood, obtained in a trial of the OX40 agonist ivuxolimab. The TCR originated in an adult with an advanced solid tumor such as melanoma, head and neck, liver or kidney cancer. The CDR3 nucleotides are TGTGCCACCTCCATCGGACGAGGGGGTGTCGAGCAGTACTTC. It yields the protein CATSIGRGGVEQYF.